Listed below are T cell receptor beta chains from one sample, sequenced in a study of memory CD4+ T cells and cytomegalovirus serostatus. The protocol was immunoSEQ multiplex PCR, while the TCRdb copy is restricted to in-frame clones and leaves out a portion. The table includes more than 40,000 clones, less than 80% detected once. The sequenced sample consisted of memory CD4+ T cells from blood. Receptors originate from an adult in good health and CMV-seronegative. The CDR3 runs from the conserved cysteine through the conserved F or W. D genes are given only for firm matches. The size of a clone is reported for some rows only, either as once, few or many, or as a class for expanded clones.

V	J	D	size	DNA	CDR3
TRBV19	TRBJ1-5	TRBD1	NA	TGTGCCAGTAGTACCGACAGGGGGCTCCAGCCCCAGCATTTT	CASSTDRGLQPQHF
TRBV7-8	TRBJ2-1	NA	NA	TGTGCCAGCAGTATACTGAGCGGCAACTACAATGAGCAGTTCTTC	CASSILSGNYNEQFF
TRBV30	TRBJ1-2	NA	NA	TGTGCCTGGGGGTCTAACTATGGCTACACCTTC	CAWGSNYGYTF
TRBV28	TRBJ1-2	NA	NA	TGTGCCAGCAGTGGGCCTGGCGGGGGCGCTTTCTATGGCTACACCTTC	CASSGPGGGAFYGYTF
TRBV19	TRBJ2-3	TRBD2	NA	TGTGCCAGTAGTATCCCTTTCCGGACTAGCGGGAGGACAGATACGCAGTATTTT	CASSIPFRTSGRTDTQYF
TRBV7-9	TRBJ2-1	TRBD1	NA	TGTGCCAGCAGCTTAAATCAGGGGGATAATGAGCAGTTCTTC	CASSLNQGDNEQFF
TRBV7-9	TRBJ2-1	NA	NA	TGTGCCAGCAGCTTAGGGAGCTCCTACAATGAGCAGTTCTTC	CASSLGSSYNEQFF
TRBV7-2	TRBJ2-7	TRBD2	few	TGTGCCAGCAGCTTAGGGCCTAGCGGGAGGACGAGCGCCTACGAGCAGTACTTC	CASSLGPSGRTSAYEQYF
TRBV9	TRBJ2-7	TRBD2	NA	TGTGCCAGCAGCGTATCAGCGGGAGGGCCTAACGAGCAGTACTTC	CASSVSAGGPNEQYF
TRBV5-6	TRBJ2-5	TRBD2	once	TGTGCCAGCAGCCAAGGACTAGCGGGAGGTCCCGACCAAGAGACCCAGTACTTC	CASSQGLAGGPDQETQYF